These 17 T cell receptor beta chains share one sample of origin, sequenced in a study of tumor-infiltrating lymphocytes in primary liver carcinoma. From around 530 ng of total RNA, TCR beta-specific cDNA was reverse-transcribed using a constant-region primer. Library construction for TCR beta comprised three nested multiplex PCR rounds performed with slightly modified ARM-PCR. TRBV1-TRBV30 forward primers paired with a C-beta reverse primer were used in the first two PCR rounds, which ran approximately 11 cycles each. TCRdb independently ran MiXCR on the multiplex PCR reads; one entry per CDR3 protein. The data show almost 45,000 distinct CDR3 sequences, approximately 82% seen once. Co-extracted RNA and DNA came from roughly 20-30 mg of unsorted bulk tissue. The sequenced material came from tumor-adjacent normal liver tissue. These receptors were taken from a woman in her 30s with primary liver carcinoma and hepatitis B virus infection.

V gene TRBV20-1 combines with J gene TRBJ1-1, with D possibly TRBD1 on 6 matching bases. V dropped 3 bases and J dropped 3 bases, with 11 bases sitting between them. CDR1 and CDR2 from the germline V gene are DFQATT and SNEGSKA (reference sequence). The CDR3 runs 13 residues. The DNA of the CDR3 is TGCAGTGCTAGTGGGGGCATGGACACTGAAGCTTTCTTT. This encodes CSASGGMDTEAFF.

The V call is TRBV11-2, the J call TRBJ2-7; the D gene is possibly TRBD2 (5 bases). The length of the CDR3 is 15 residues. Germline values: CDR1 SGHAT, CDR2 FQNNGV. The chain's CDR3 is CVNSPEGVPTYEQYF. DNA of the CDR3: TGTGTCAACAGCCCTGAGGGAGTGCCAACCTACGAGCAGTACTTC.

As for this clonotype: Since the CDR3 does not end with the conserved phenylalanine or tryptophan, this likely comes from a read error. The gene calls are TRBV6-2 or TRBV6-3 and TRBJ2-1, with 7 bases fitting TRBD2. This CDR3 is 16 amino acids long. From germline, CDR1 is MNHEY and CDR2 SVGEGT. V gave up 6 bases and J gave up 7 bases; unmatched junction bases: 15. In DNA form, the CDR3 reads TGTGCCAGCAGGGCCGCGGGACTACGGAACCCAAATGAGCAGTTCCTC. The encoded protein is CASRAAGLRNPNEQFL.

This clonotype occurred a few times. At one end, the junction sequence differs from germline, possibly due to a read error. The chain uses TRBV12-5 and TRBJ1-3; no clear D gene. The CDR3 totals 14 residues. Per germline, CDR1 LGHNT and CDR2 FRNRAP. CDR3 protein: CASGAGISRNTIYF. Here the CDR3 DNA reads TGTGCTAGTGGTGCGGGAATCTCTAGAAACACCATATATTTT.

As concerns this clonotype: A junction boundary mismatches the germline segment, possibly from a read error. V usage is TRBV6-2 or TRBV6-3 and J usage is TRBJ2-1; D ambiguous. The germline gives CDR1 MNHEY, CDR2 SVGEGT. This CDR3 region has 14 residues. CDR3 nucleotides: TGTGTCAGCATGAGGCAGCTGCCCTACAATGAGCAGTCCTTC. As protein: CVSMRQLPYNEQSF.

The V call is TRBV11-2, the J call TRBJ2-7, with D unresolved. Germline V gives CDR1 SGHAT, CDR2 FQNNGV. This CDR3 is built from 12 residues. V was clipped by 6 bases and J by 11 bases, with 17 bases between them. CDR3: CASSLITYAEYF. CDR3 DNA sequence: TGTGCCAGCAGTTTAATTACCTACGCAGAGTACTTC.

In regard to this clonotype: One end of the junction fails to match germline, which may point to a read error. The rearrangement joins TRBV11-2 to TRBJ2-3; possible D gene TRBD2, 6 bases. The CDR3 consists of 17 residues. The germline V gene encodes CDR1 SGHAT and CDR2 FQNNGV. The CDR3 sequence: CANSHRGNGSLTGTQYF. CDR3 nucleotides: TGTGCCAACAGCCATCGAGGGAACGGGAGCCTCACAGGTACGCAGTATTTT.

This clonotype was seen only once. This clone may be a read error of a much larger clone one base away. The V gene is TRBV7-9, the J gene TRBJ2-7; 8 bases align to TRBD2. Germline values: CDR1 SEHNR, CDR2 FQNEAQ (reference sequence). CDR3 length: 14 residues. This CDR3 is CASSSGTRLGEQNF. Written as DNA, the CDR3 is TGTGCCAGCAGCTCCGGGACTAGGCTAGGGGAGCAGAACTTC.

As to this clonotype: Because the CDR3 is missing its conserved closing phenylalanine or tryptophan, this is likely a read error. The chain couples TRBV11-2 to TRBJ2-1, with D possibly matching TRBD2 (5 bases). Germline CDR1 is SGHAT and CDR2 is FQNNGV. The CDR3 extends over 16 amino acids. The V gene lost 5 bases and the J gene lost 4 bases, with 18 bases spanning the gap. The CDR3 region has the DNA TGTGCCAGCAGCAGCTCTCTAGCTGGAGGATACAATGAGCAGTTCCTC. Protein product: CASSSSLAGGYNEQFL.

Comment on this clonotype: Relative to the germline gene, one junction end is altered; a read error may explain this. The J gene is TRBJ2-7, the V gene TRBV10-2; D perhaps matches TRBD2 (5 bases). The V gene's germline CDR1 is WSHSY and CDR2 SAAADI. The CDR3 is 13 amino acids. CDR3 amino acids: CTSAERGYDEQYF. The CDR3 DNA reads as TGCACCAGCGCCGAACGGGGATACGACGAGCAGTACTTC.

As to this clonotype: This sequence may be a read error, since a much larger clone differs from it by one base. The gene calls are TRBV6-4 and TRBJ2-1, with D possibly TRBD2 on 5 matching bases. Germline V gene sequence: CDR1 MRHNA, CDR2 SNTAGT. This CDR3 contains 13 residues. The CDR3 reads CASGEWEHDEQFF. The CDR3 coding sequence is TGTGCTAGTGGGGAGTGGGAGCACGATGAGCAGTTCTTC.

Notes on this clonotype: The conserved final phenylalanine or tryptophan is absent from the CDR3, which likely points to a read error. V is TRBV10-3 and J is TRBJ2-5, with TRBD2 matching over 11 bases. Looked up from germline, CDR1 is ENHRY and CDR2 is SYGVKD. CDR3 length equals 16 residues. J lost 5 bases, V lost 10 bases, and 15 bases had no gene match. The CDR3 coding sequence is TGTGCCACCCAGGCACTAGCGGGAGTTGGACGGGAGACCCAGTACATC. This gives the protein CATQALAGVGRETQYI.

Regarding this clonotype: With a much larger clone just one base away, this may be a read error. V gene TRBV28 combines with J gene TRBJ1-1; D is uncertain. The CDR3 totals 14 residues. In germline, CDR1 is MDHEN, CDR2 SYDVKM. Trimming shortened V by 7 bases and J by 4 bases, and 16 bases separated the two germline ends. CDR3 nucleotides: TGTGCCAGCAACGGAGCTCAAATGATCACTGAAGCTTTCTTT. This gives the protein CASNGAQMITEAFF.

With regard to this clonotype: One junction end does not reproduce the germline sequence, and a read error may be involved. CDR3 DNA sequence: TGTGCTAGCAGCTTAGGAGGGTTTGGTATTAGGGGCACTGGAGCTTTCTTT. Its translation: CASSLGGFGIRGTGAFF. The chain carries TRBV13 and TRBJ1-1; the D gene is possibly TRBD1 (5 bases). The V gene's germline CDR1 is PRHDT and CDR2 FYEKMQ (reference sequence). This CDR3 contains 17 residues.

V gene TRBV7-9 combines with J gene TRBJ2-3, with D tentatively TRBD1 or TRBD2 (7 bases each). Germline loops: CDR1 SEHNR, CDR2 FQNEAQ (reference sequence). This CDR3 comprises 16 residues. V was pared by 7 bases and J by 2 bases, with 19 bases between. The CDR3 nucleotides are TGTGCCAGCACACCCAGGGGGGGGAAGTTCACAGATACGCAGTATTTT. This encodes CASTPRGGKFTDTQYF.

The chain carries TRBV5-4 and TRBJ2-2, with 7 bases identical to TRBD2. CDR3 length equals 15 residues. The V gene end was trimmed by 4 bases and the J gene end by 6 bases; junction bases not matched to a gene: 9. CDR1 and CDR2 from the germline V gene are SGHNT and YYREEE (reference sequence). The CDR3: CASSPAGGGPGELFF. As DNA, the CDR3 is TGTGCCAGCAGCCCTGCCGGGGGAGGGCCCGGGGAGCTGTTTTTT.

This clonotype is judged medium-sized. V usage is TRBV4-2 and J usage is TRBJ2-7; no clear D. The germline V gene has CDR1 LGHNA and CDR2 YNFKEQ. CDR3 size: 12 residues. V dropped 0 bases and J dropped 5 bases, with 5 bases sitting between them. The CDR3 DNA reads as TGTGCCAGCAGCCAAGATTGGAACGAGCAGTACTTC. Amino acid sequence: CASSQDWNEQYF.